A selection of T cell receptor beta chains follows, all from one sample in a study of PD-L1 blockade in urothelial cancer. TCRdb's table, derived via immunoSEQ multiplex PCR, lists solely in-frame clones and lacks some. The repertoire holds 95,000 to 100,000 clones, with 80% to 90% as singletons. The sample was PBMCs, taken around atezolizumab (anti-PD-L1) treatment. The receptors shown here come from a man in his fifties or sixties with urothelial cancer. CDR3s leave out the opening cysteine and the closing phenylalanine or tryptophan. A D gene is named only where the DNA matches it firmly.

TRBD1 | TRBV9 | ASSVGQGAGELF
- | TRBV7-2 | ASSLYGGHQETQY
- | TRBV15 | ATSRQGSEETQY
TRBD2 | TRBV15 | ATSRREGGRQETQY
- | TRBV28 | ASSFFGGSVGNYGYT
- | TRBV7-9 | ASSLRTDYFGNTIY
- | TRBV5-1 | ASSLTRENEQF
- | TRBV7-9 | ASSSGQFTTNEKLF
- | TRBV5-1 | ASKPLTGPNEKLF
- | TRBV29-1 | SVVDQGSEKLF
- | TRBV10-2 | ASMGGHTEAF
TRBD2 | TRBV5-8 | ASSPGLAGVSSYNEQF
- | TRBV15 | ATSRRSGATFSYEQY
- | TRBV27 | ASSITDRYTDTQY
TRBD2 | TRBV7-2 | ASSASGGWVDTQY
- | TRBV4-1 | ASSQEVGEAF
- | TRBV28 | ASSLTTGMGEKLF
- | TRBV9 | ASSVAPNTEAF
- | TRBV10-3 | AISATGQNRYEQY
TRBD2 | TRBV7-3 | ASSLNPAGGGAGYNEQF
- | TRBV5-1 | ASSLVGGGMNTEAF
TRBD1 | TRBV18 | ASSPIVGGVKYKAEAF
- | TRBV28 | ASSTGRATNEQF
- | TRBV28 | ASRGAHTEAF
TRBD1 | TRBV23-1 | ASSRIGDRGWYGYT
TRBD1 | TRBV25-1 | ASRQGGDEKLF
TRBD2 | TRBV2 | ASKGRVSYYEQY
- | TRBV28 | ASQTGFSGNTIY
- | TRBV4-2 | ASSQDPQAKVYT
- | TRBV7-2 | ASSSTGYYGYT
TRBD1 | TRBV29-1 | SVTQGASDTQY